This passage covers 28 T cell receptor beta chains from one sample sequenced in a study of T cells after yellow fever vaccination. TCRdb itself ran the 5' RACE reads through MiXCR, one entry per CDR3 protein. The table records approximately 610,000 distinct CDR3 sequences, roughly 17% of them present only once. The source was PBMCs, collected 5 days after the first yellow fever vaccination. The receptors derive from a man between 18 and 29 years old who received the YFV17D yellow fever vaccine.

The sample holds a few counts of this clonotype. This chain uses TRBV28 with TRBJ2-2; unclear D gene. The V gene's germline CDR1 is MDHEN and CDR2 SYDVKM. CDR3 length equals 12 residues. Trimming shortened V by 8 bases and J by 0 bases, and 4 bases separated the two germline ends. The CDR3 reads CASPANTGELFF. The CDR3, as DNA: TGTGCCAGCCCGGCGAACACCGGGGAGCTGTTTTTT.

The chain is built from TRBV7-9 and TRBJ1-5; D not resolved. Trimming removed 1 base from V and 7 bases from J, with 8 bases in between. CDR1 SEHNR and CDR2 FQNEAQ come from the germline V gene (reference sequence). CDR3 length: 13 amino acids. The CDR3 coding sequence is TGTGCCAGCAGCTTAGTATCGGGACAGCCCCAGCATTTT. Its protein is CASSLVSGQPQHF. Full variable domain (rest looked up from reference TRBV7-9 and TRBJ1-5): DTGVSQNPRHKITKRGQNVTFRCDPISEHNRLYWYRQTLGQGPEFLTYFQNEAQLEKSRLLSDRFSAERPKGSFSTLEIQRTEQGDSAMYLCASSLVSGQPQHFGDGTRLSIL.

The chain's CDR3 is CASGTENSYEQYF. The CDR3 DNA is TGCGCCAGCGGGACAGAGAACTCCTACGAGCAGTACTTC. J is TRBJ2-7 and V is TRBV5-1, with 7 nucleotides matching TRBD1. The germline V gene has CDR1 SGHRS and CDR2 YFSETQ. The CDR3 length is 13 residues. V dropped 7 bases and J dropped 0; count of bases not matched to a gene: 4.

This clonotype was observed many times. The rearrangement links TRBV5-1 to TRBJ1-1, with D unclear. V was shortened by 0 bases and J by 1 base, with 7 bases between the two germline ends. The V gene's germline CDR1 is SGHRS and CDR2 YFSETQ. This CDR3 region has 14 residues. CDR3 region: CASSLDSSNTEAFF. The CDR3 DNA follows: TGCGCCAGCAGCTTGGACAGCTCGAACACTGAAGCTTTCTTT. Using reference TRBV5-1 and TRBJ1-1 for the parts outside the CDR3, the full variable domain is KAGVTQTPRYLIKTRGQQVTLSCSPISGHRSVSWYQQTPGQGLQFLFEYFSETQRNKGNFPGRFSGRQFSNSRSEMNVSTLELGDSALYLCASSLDSSNTEAFFGQGTRLTVV.

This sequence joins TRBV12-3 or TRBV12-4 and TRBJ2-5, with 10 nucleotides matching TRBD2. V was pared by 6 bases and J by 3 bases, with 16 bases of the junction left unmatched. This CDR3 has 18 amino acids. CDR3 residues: CASRPSGGESRGEETQYF. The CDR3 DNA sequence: TGTGCCAGCAGACCTAGCGGGGGAGAATCGAGAGGAGAAGAGACCCAGTACTTC.

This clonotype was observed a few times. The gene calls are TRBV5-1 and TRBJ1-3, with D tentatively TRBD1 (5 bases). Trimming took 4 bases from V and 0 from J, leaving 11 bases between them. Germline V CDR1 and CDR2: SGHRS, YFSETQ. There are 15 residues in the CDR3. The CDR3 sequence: CASSEGRSSGNTIYF. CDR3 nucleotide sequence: TGCGCCAGCAGCGAGGGGAGAAGCTCTGGAAACACCATATATTTT.

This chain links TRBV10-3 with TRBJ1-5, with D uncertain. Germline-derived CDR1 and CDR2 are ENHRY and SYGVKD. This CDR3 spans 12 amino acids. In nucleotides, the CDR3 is TGTACCTTCAGTCTCCCCGAACGGCCCCAGCATTTT. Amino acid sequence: CTFSLPERPQHF.

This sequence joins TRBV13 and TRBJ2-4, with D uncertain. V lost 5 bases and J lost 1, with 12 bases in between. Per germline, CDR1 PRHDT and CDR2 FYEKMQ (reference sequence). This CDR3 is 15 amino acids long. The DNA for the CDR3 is TGTGCCAGCAGCCGATATACCAGTGCCAAAAACATTCAGTACTTC. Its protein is CASSRYTSAKNIQYF.

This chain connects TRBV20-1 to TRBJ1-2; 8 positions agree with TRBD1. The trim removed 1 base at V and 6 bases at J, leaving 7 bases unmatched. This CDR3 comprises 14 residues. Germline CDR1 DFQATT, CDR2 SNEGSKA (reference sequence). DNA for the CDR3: TGCAGTGCTAGAGTACCACAGGGGGGCGATGGCTACACCTTC. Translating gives CSARVPQGGDGYTF.

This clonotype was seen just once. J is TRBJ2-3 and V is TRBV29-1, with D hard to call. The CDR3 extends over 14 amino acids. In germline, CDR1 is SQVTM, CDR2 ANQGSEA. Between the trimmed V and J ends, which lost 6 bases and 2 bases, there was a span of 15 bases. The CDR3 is CSVVPGLNTDTQYF. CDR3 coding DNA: TGCAGCGTGGTCCCGGGTCTAAACACAGATACGCAGTATTTT.

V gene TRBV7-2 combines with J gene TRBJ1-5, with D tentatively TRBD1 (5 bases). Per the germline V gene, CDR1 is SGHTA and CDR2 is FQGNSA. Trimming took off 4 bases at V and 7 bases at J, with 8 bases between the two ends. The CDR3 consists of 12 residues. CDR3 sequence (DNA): TGTGCCAGCAGCTACAGGTGGCAGCCCCAGCATTTT. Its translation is CASSYRWQPQHF.

The CDR3 sequence: CASSLYIVGRGGSYNEQFF. In nucleotides, the CDR3 is TGTGCCAGCAGTTTATATATTGTTGGGCGGGGGGGATCCTACAATGAGCAGTTCTTC. The rearrangement joins TRBV27 to TRBJ2-1; 9 bases map to TRBD2. The CDR3 consists of 19 residues. V shed 1 base and J 1 base; nucleotides not matched to a gene: 11. Germline CDR1 MNHEY, CDR2 SMNVEV (reference sequence).

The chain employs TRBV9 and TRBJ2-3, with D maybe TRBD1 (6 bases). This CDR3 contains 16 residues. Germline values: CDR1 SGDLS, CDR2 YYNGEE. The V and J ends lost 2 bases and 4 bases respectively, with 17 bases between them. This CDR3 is CASSVEPGHGADTQYF. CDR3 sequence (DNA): TGTGCCAGCAGCGTGGAACCGGGACACGGGGCAGATACGCAGTATTTT.

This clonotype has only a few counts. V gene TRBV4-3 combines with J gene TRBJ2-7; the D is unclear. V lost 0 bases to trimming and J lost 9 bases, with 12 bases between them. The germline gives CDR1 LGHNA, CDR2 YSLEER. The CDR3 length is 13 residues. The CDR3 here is CASSQDGVSRQYF. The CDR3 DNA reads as TGCGCCAGCAGCCAAGATGGTGTCAGCCGGCAGTACTTC.

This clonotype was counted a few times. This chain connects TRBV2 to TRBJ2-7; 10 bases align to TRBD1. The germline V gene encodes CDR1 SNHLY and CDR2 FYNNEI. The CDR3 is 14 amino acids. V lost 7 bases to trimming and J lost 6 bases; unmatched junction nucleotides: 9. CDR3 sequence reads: CASNAGTGDSEQYV. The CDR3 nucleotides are TGTGCCAGCAACGCCGGGACAGGGGACTCCGAGCAGTACGTC.

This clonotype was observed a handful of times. The CDR3 is CSARVPDSSYEQYF. Written as DNA, the CDR3 is TGCAGTGCTAGAGTTCCGGACAGCTCCTACGAGCAGTACTTC. The chain links TRBV20-1 to TRBJ2-7; D is perhaps TRBD1 (6 bases). CDR3 length: 14 residues. Trimming removed 1 base at V and 0 bases at J, with 10 bases between. Germline CDR1 DFQATT, CDR2 SNEGSKA (reference sequence).

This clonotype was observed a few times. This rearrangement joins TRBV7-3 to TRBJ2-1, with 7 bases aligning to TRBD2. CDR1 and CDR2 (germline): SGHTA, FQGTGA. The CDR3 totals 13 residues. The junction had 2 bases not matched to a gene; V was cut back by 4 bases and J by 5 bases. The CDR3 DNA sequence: TGTGCCAGCAGCTGGGGGGGGGACAATGAGCAGTTCTTC. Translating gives CASSWGGDNEQFF.

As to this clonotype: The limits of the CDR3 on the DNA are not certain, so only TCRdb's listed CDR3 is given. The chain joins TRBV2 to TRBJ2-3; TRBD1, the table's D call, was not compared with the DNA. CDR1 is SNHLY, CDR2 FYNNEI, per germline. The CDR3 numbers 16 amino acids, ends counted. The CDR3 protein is CASQTGSGPAYDTQYF.

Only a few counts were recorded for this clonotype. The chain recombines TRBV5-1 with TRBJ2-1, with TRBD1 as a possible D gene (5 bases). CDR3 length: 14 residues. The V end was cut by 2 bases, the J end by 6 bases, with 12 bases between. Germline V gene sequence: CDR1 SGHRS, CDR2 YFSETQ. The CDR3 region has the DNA TGCGCCAGCAGCTTCTGGGCAGGGTCCAATGAGCAGTTCTTC. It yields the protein CASSFWAGSNEQFF.

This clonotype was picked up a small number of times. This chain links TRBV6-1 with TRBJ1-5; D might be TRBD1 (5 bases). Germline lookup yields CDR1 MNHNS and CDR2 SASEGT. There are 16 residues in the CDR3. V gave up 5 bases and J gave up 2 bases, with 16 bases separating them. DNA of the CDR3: TGTGCCAGCAGTCAGTGGGGGTCGGGGGGCAATCAGCCCCAGCATTTT. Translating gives CASSQWGSGGNQPQHF.

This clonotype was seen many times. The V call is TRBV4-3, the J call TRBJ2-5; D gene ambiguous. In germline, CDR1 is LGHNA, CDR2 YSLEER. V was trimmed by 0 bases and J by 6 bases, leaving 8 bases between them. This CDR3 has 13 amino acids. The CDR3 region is CASSQEVFQTQYF. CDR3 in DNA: TGCGCCAGCAGCCAAGAGGTATTCCAGACCCAGTACTTC.

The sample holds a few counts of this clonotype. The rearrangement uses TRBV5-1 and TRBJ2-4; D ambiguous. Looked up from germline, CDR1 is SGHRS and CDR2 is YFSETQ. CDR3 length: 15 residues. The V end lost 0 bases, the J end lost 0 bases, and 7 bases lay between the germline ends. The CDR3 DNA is TGCGCCAGCAGCTTGGGTGAGGTAGCCAAAAACATTCAGTACTTC. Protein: CASSLGEVAKNIQYF.

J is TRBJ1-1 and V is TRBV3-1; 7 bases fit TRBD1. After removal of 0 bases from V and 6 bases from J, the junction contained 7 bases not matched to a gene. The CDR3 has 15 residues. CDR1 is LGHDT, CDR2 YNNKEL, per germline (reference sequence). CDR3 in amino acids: CASSQDRVRGAEAFF. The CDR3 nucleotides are TGTGCCAGCAGCCAAGATAGAGTCAGGGGGGCTGAAGCTTTCTTT. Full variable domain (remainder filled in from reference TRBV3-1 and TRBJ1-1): DTAVSQTPKYLVTQMGNDKSIKCEQNLGHDTMYWYKQDSKKFLKIMFSYNNKELIINETVPNRFSPKSPDKAHLNLHINSLELGDSAVYFCASSQDRVRGAEAFFGQGTRLTVV.

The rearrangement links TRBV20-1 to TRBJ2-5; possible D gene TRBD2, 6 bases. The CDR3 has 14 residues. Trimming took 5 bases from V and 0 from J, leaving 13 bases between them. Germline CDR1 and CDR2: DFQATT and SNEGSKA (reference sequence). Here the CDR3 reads CSAPDTGDQETQYF. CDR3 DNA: TGCAGTGCTCCCGATACGGGGGACCAAGAGACCCAGTACTTC.

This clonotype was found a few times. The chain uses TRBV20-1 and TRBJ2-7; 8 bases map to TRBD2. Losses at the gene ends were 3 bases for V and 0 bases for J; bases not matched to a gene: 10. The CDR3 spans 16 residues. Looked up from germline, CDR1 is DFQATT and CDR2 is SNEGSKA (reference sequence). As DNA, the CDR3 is TGCAGTGCTAGCGGGGTTGGGCGGGGGGACTCCTACGAGCAGTACTTC. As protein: CSASGVGRGDSYEQYF.

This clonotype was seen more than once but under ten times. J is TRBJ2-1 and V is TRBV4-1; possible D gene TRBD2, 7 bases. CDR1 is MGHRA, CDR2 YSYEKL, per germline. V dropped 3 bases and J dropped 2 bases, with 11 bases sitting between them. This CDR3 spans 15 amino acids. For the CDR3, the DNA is TGCGCCAGCAGCCAGGGGAGGGGGGCCTACAATGAGCAGTTCTTC. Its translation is CASSQGRGAYNEQFF.

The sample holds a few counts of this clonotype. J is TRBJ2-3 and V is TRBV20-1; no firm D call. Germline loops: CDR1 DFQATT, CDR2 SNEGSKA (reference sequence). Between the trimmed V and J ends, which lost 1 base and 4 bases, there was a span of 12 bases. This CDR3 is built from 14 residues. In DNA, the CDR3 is TGCAGTGCTAGAGGCTACGAAGTGGCAGATACGCAGTATTTT. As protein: CSARGYEVADTQYF.

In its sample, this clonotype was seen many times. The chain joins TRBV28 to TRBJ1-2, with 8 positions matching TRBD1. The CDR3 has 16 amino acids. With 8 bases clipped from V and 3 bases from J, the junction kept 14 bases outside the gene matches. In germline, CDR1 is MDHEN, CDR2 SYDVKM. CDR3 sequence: CASYGLISGGDYGYTF. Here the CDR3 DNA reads TGTGCCAGCTACGGCCTAATATCAGGGGGCGACTATGGCTACACCTTC.